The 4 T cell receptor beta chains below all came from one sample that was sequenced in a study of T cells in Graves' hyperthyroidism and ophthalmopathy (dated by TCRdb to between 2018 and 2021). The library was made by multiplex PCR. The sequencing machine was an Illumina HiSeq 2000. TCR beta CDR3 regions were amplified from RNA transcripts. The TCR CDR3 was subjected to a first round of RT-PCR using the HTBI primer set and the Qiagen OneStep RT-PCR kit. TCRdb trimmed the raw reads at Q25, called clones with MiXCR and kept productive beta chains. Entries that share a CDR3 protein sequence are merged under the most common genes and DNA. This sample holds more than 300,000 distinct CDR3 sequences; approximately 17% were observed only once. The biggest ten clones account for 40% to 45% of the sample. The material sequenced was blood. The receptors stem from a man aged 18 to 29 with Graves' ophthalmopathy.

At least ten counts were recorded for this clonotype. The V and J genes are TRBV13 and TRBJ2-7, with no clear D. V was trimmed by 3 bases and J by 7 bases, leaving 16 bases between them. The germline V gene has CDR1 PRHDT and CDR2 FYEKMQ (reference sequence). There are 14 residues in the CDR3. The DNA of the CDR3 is TGTGCCAGCAGCTTGGGCAGCGCGCTCGGGGAGCAGTACTTC. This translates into CASSLGSALGEQYF. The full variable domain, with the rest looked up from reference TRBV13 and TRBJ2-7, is AAGVIQSPRHLIKEKRETATLKCYPIPRHDTVYWYQQGPGQDPQFLISFYEKMQSDKGSIPDRFSAQQFSDYHSELNMSSLELGDSALYFCASSLGSALGEQYFGPGTRLTVT.

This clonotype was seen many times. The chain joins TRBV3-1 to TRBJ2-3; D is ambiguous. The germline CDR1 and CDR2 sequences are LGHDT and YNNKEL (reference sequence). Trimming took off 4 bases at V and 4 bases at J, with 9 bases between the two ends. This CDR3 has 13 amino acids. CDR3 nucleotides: TGTGCCAGCAGCCTAAGTCTCTCAGATACGCAGTATTTT. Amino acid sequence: CASSLSLSDTQYF.

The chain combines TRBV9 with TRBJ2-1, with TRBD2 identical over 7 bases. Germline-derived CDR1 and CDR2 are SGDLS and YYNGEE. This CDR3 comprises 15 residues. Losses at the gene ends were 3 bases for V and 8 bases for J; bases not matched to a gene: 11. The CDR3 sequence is CASSASLGGLYEQFF. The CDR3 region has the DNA TGTGCCAGCAGCGCCTCGCTGGGAGGGTTGTATGAGCAGTTCTTC.

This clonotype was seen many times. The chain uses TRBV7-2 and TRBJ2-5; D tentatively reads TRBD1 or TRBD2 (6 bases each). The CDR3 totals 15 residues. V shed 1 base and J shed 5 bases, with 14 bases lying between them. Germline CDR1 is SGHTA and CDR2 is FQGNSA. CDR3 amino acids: CASSLGGAGYETQYF. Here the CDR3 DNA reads TGTGCCAGCAGCTTAGGGGGGGCAGGGTACGAGACCCAGTACTTC.